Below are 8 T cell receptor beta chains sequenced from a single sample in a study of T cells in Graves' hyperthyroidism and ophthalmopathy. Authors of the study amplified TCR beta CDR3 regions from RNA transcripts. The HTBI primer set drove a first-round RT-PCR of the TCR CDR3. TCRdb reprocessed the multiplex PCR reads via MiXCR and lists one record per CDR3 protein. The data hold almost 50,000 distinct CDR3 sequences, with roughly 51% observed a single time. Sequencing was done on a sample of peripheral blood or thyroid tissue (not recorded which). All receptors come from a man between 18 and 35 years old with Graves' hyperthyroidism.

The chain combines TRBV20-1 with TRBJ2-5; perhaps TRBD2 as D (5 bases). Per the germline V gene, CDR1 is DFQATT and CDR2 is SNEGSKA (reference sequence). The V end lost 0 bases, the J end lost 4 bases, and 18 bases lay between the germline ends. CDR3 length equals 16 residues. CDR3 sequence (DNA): TGCAGTGCTAGAGATGTATTAGCGAAGAGTGGAGAGACCCAGTACTTC. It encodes CSARDVLAKSGETQYF.

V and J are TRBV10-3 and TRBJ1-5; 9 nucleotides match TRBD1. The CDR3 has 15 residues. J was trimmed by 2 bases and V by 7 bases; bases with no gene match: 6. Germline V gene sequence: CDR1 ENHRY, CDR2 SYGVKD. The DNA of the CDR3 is TGTGCCATCAAAGGGACAGGGATGGGCAATCAGCCCCAGCATTTT. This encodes CAIKGTGMGNQPQHF.

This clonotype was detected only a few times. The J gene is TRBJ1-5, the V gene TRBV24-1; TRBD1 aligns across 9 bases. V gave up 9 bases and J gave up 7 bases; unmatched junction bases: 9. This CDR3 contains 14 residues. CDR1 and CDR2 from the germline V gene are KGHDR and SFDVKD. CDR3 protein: CATLRTGEEQPQHF. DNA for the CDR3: TGTGCCACCCTTCGGACAGGGGAAGAGCAGCCCCAGCATTTT.

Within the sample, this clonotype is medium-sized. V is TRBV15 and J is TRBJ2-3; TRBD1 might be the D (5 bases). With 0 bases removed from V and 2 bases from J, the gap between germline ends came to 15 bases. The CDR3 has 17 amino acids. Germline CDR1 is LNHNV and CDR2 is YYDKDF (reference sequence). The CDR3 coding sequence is TGTGCCACCAGCAGAGATCCAGACACAGGACCCACAGATACGCAGTATTTT. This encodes CATSRDPDTGPTDTQYF.

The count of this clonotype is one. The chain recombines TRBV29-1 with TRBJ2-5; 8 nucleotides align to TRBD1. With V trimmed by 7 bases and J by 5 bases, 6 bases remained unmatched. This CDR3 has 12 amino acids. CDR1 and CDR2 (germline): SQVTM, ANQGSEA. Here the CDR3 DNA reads TGCAGCGGGACAGGGATATCTGAGACCCAGTACTTC. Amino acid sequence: CSGTGISETQYF.

The CDR3 coding sequence is TGCAGTGCTAGAGATGGGACATCCCTTGGCTACACCTTC. Protein product: CSARDGTSLGYTF. The rearrangement joins TRBV20-1 to TRBJ1-2, with a tentative D call TRBD1 (6 bases). The germline CDR1 and CDR2 sequences are DFQATT and SNEGSKA (reference sequence). The length of the CDR3 is 13 residues. V was pared by 0 bases and J by 7 bases, with 12 bases between.

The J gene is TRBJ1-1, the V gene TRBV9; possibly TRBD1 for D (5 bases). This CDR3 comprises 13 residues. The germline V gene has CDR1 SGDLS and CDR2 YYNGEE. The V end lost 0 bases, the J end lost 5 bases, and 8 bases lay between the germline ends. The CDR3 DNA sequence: TGTGCCAGCAGCGTAGGGGGACGAACTGAAGCTTTCTTT. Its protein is CASSVGGRTEAFF.

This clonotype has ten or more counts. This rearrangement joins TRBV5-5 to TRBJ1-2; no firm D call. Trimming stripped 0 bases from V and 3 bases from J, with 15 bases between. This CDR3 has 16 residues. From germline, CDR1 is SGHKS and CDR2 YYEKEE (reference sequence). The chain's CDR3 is CASSLDPGRPDYGYTF. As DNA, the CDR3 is TGTGCCAGCAGCTTGGACCCCGGACGGCCCGACTATGGCTACACCTTC.